This T cell receptor beta chain is from a study of breast tumors, draining lymph nodes, adjacent tissues. Overall study results and limits: Compared with basal-like, luminal-like tumors shared significantly more repertoire with nontumor tissue. Data only fit, rather than demonstrated, lymph node origin of most tumor T cells. Compared with lymph nodes, tumors were less diverse; compared with nontumor tissue, more.

In TCRdb, the multiplex PCR reads were re-called with MiXCR into one record per CDR3 protein. Altogether roughly 130,000 distinct CDR3 sequences are present, just under 20% being singletons, with the ten largest covering less than 4%. Notes on this clonotype: Antigen specificity is unknown.

The lymph nodes were axillary draining lymph nodes from breast cancer patients. Trimming shortened V by 1 base and J by 3 bases, and 6 bases separated the two germline ends. This CDR3 contains 13 residues. The germline CDR1 and CDR2 sequences are LGHDT and YNNKEL (reference sequence). This receptor was taken from a female donor with breast cancer. Some clones in this sample may be carry-over from other donors' samples. The rearrangement uses TRBV3-1 and TRBJ2-5, with unresolved D. The specimen sequenced was axillary lymph node tissue. The chain's CDR3 is CASSQGAKETQYF. In DNA form, the CDR3 reads TGTGCCAGCAGCCAAGGGGCGAAAGAGACCCAGTACTTC.